One and the same sample provided the 27 T cell receptor beta chains below, sequenced in a study of cytomegalovirus exposure and HLA in healthy donors. The study ran its PCR with 60 Vbeta and 13 Jbeta primers. Sequencing used immunoSEQ multiplex PCR; TCRdb keeps in-frame clones, though not all of them. Seen here are about 60,000 clones, about 69% observed once, and the top ten hold less than 45%. The sequenced material came from PBMCs. These receptors originate from a man aged 40-50 years in good health and CMV-seropositive.

The chain recombines TRBV9 with TRBJ1-3; D remains ambiguous. The CDR3 loop spans 16 amino acids. Germline lookup yields CDR1 SGDLS and CDR2 YYNGEE. V lost 4 bases, J lost 0 bases, and 14 bases lay in between. CDR3 DNA sequence: TGTGCCAGCAGCCGTACTTCGCTAATCTCTGGAAACACCATATATTTT. This encodes CASSRTSLISGNTIYF.

This sequence joins TRBV15 and TRBJ1-3; D unresolved. The V end lost 5 bases, the J end lost 0 bases, and 14 bases lay between the germline ends. This CDR3 has 16 amino acids. Germline V gives CDR1 LNHNV, CDR2 YYDKDF (reference sequence). Here the CDR3 reads CATSPRRVSSGNTIYF. CDR3 DNA sequence: TGTGCCACCAGCCCCCGCCGGGTTAGCTCTGGAAACACCATATATTTT.

The chain recombines TRBV18 with TRBJ2-5; the D is unclear. The CDR3 is 11 amino acids. The V end was cut by 5 bases, the J end by 5 bases, with 6 bases between. Germline V CDR1 and CDR2: KGHSH, LQKENI. Here the CDR3 reads CASSKRETQYF. The CDR3 DNA is TGTGCCAGCTCAAAACGGGAGACCCAGTACTTC.

The chain recombines TRBV15 with TRBJ2-3, with a possible D match to TRBD2 (6 bases). The CDR3 length is 15 residues. Trimming took 1 base from V and 3 from J, leaving 11 bases between them. Germline CDR1 is LNHNV and CDR2 is YYDKDF (reference sequence). In nucleotides, the CDR3 is TGTGCCACCAGCAGAGGACTAGAACAGACAGATACGCAGTATTTT. Translating gives CATSRGLEQTDTQYF.

The CDR3 spells CASSPTGGSNQPQHF. The CDR3 DNA follows: TGTGCCAGCTCACCAACCGGGGGAAGCAATCAGCCCCAGCATTTT. The chain uses TRBV18 and TRBJ1-5; tentatively, D is TRBD1 (5 bases). Germline V gives CDR1 KGHSH, CDR2 LQKENI. CDR3 length: 15 amino acids. The V and J ends lost 2 bases and 1 base respectively, with 9 bases between them.

This clone came up a few times. This chain joins TRBV2 and TRBJ2-1; the match to TRBD1 covers 10 bases. This CDR3 is 15 amino acids long. J gave up 7 bases and V 4 bases, and 7 bases lay outside the gene matches. Germline lookup yields CDR1 SNHLY and CDR2 FYNNEI. The chain's CDR3 is CASSADRGLMNEQFF. Here the CDR3 DNA reads TGTGCCAGCAGTGCTGACAGGGGGCTAATGAATGAGCAGTTCTTC.

The chain recombines TRBV7-3 with TRBJ2-2; D not certain. V was cut by 5 bases and J by 6 bases, with 7 bases left in between. CDR1 and CDR2 from the germline V gene are SGHTA and FQGTGA. The CDR3 length is 12 residues. The DNA of the CDR3 is TGTGCCAGCAGCCTGTCGGCCGGGGAGCTGTTTTTT. Translation gives CASSLSAGELFF.

This clone was detected only a few times. The chain combines TRBV5-1 with TRBJ1-2, with TRBD1 as a possible D gene (6 bases). The germline V and J ends were trimmed by 5 bases and 7 bases, with 18 bases remaining between them. The length of the CDR3 is 14 residues. From germline, CDR1 is SGHRS and CDR2 YFSETQ. The CDR3 is CASRPAEGVGGYTF. In nucleotides, the CDR3 is TGCGCCAGCAGACCGGCAGAGGGGGTGGGTGGCTACACCTTC.

J is TRBJ2-4 and V is TRBV6-5; 7 nucleotides line up with TRBD2. V gave up 5 bases and J gave up 10 bases; unmatched junction bases: 8. Germline V gives CDR1 MNHEY, CDR2 SVGAGI. The CDR3 has 13 amino acids. CDR3 bases: TGTGCCAGCAGTGGAGCGGGATCCAGAATTCAGTACTTC. Amino acids: CASSGAGSRIQYF.

The chain uses TRBV10-1 and TRBJ2-5; 13 bases match TRBD2. CDR1 is WNHNN, CDR2 SYGVQD, per germline (reference sequence). Trimming cost V 2 bases and J 4 bases; bases outside gene matches: 1. The CDR3 is 15 residues long. CDR3 DNA sequence: TGCGCCAGCAGTGAGGGACTAGCGGGGGTAGAGACCCAGTACTTC. It encodes CASSEGLAGVETQYF.

The rearrangement uses TRBV25-1 and TRBJ1-1; no firm D call. Germline CDR1 MGHDK, CDR2 SYGVNS. Trimming pared 0 bases from V and 1 base from J, leaving 3 bases between. The CDR3 is 13 residues long. The CDR3 nucleotides are TGTGCCAGCAGTGAATACGGGAACACTGAAGCTTTCTTT. Translated: CASSEYGNTEAFF. Based on the CDR3 plus reference TRBV25-1 and TRBJ1-1, the full variable domain is EADIYQTPRYLVIGTGKKITLECSQTMGHDKMYWYQQDPGMELHLIHYSYGVNSTEKGDLSSESTVSRIRTEHFPLTLESARPSHTSQYLCASSEYGNTEAFFGQGTRLTVV.

This chain connects TRBV7-2 to TRBJ2-5; 7 bases map to TRBD2. V lost 4 bases and J lost 5; bases outside the gene matches: 10. The CDR3 sequence is 15 residues long. The germline V gene encodes CDR1 SGHTA and CDR2 FQGNSA. The chain's CDR3 is CASSSLGDSGETQYF. The CDR3, as DNA: TGTGCCAGCAGCTCTCTAGGGGATAGCGGGGAGACCCAGTACTTC.

The gene calls are TRBV5-6 and TRBJ2-7, with D maybe TRBD1 (6 bases). This CDR3 is built from 15 residues. Germline V lookup: CDR1 SGHDT, CDR2 YYEEEE. V was pared by 4 bases and J by 5 bases, with 19 bases between. The CDR3: CASSLGFPGVHEQYF. The CDR3 DNA reads as TGTGCCAGCAGCCTGGGGTTCCCAGGGGTCCACGAGCAGTACTTC.

The chain joins TRBV7-8 to TRBJ1-2; possible D gene TRBD1, 5 bases. Germline V CDR1 and CDR2: SGHVS, FQNEAQ. Trimming took 1 base from V and 0 from J, leaving 6 bases between them. CDR3 length equals 14 residues. The CDR3 sequence: CASSLDRSNYGYTF. In nucleotides, the CDR3 is TGTGCCAGCAGCTTAGACAGGTCTAACTATGGCTACACCTTC. The whole variable domain, remainder taken from reference TRBV7-8 and TRBJ1-2, is GAGVSQSPRYKVAKRGQDVALRCDPISGHVSLFWYQQALGQGPEFLTYFQNEAQLDKSGLPSDRFFAERPEGSVSTLKIQRTQQEDSAVYLCASSLDRSNYGYTFGSGTRLTVV.

This clone is deemed medium-sized (0.01 to 0.1%). This chain uses TRBV9 with TRBJ1-2; TRBD1 matches at 7 bases. V gave up 4 bases and J gave up 5 bases; unmatched junction bases: 5. CDR1 is SGDLS and CDR2 is YYNGEE in the germline V gene. The CDR3 has 13 amino acids. This chain's CDR3 is CASSRKTGYGYTF. CDR3 nucleotides: TGTGCCAGCAGCCGGAAGACAGGGTATGGCTACACCTTC.

The chain is built from TRBV5-1 and TRBJ2-3, with 8 bases aligning to TRBD1. This CDR3 region has 15 residues. V trimming: 4 bases; J trimming: 0 bases; junction bases outside the gene matches: 4. Germline CDR1 SGHRS, CDR2 YFSETQ. Here the CDR3 reads CASSLDRGSTDTQYF. In DNA, the CDR3 is TGCGCCAGCAGCCTAGACAGGGGTAGCACAGATACGCAGTATTTT.

The CDR3: CASSVEVDSFYGYTF. The CDR3, as DNA: TGTGCCAGCAGCGTAGAGGTTGACAGTTTCTATGGCTACACCTTC. The rearrangement links TRBV5-4 to TRBJ1-2; D may be TRBD1 (5 bases). This CDR3 contains 15 residues. V was trimmed by 4 bases and J by 4 bases, leaving 17 bases between them. The V gene's germline CDR1 is SGHNT and CDR2 YYREEE (reference sequence).

This clone appeared a single time. The chain is built from TRBV5-3 and TRBJ1-2; TRBD1 is a possible D gene (5 bases). TRBV5-3 qualifies as an ORF whose function is uncertain. This CDR3 is built from 14 residues. V was clipped by 5 bases and J by 3 bases, with 14 bases between them. CDR3 protein: CARRPHRKHYGYTF. In nucleotides, the CDR3 is TGTGCCAGAAGGCCCCACAGGAAACACTATGGCTACACCTTC.

This sequence joins TRBV6-1 and TRBJ1-1, with D maybe TRBD1 (5 bases). V lost 6 bases, J lost 5 bases, and 13 bases lay in between. In germline, CDR1 is MNHNS, CDR2 SASEGT. The CDR3 extends over 13 amino acids. DNA of the CDR3: TGTGCCAGCAGAATTGGCGGGGGGACTGAAGCTTTCTTT. Translating gives CASRIGGGTEAFF.

This clone came up a few times. In DNA form, the CDR3 reads TGTGCCAGCAGTTACGAGGCTTCGGGTGAAGCTTTCTTT. Translating it yields CASSYEASGEAFF. The chain recombines TRBV6-5 with TRBJ1-1, with no clear D. Germline V CDR1 and CDR2: MNHEY, SVGAGI. Trimming took 2 bases from V and 7 from J, leaving 11 bases between them. The CDR3 runs to 13 residues.

This chain connects TRBV6-1 to TRBJ1-4; D perhaps matches TRBD1 (6 bases). V dropped 6 bases and J dropped 2 bases, with 10 bases sitting between them. Germline CDR1 MNHNS, CDR2 SASEGT. CDR3 length: 14 residues. CDR3 DNA: TGTGCCAGCAGAGGGGGAAACACTAATGAAAAACTGTTTTTT. It encodes CASRGGNTNEKLFF.

V gene TRBV2 combines with J gene TRBJ1-2, with a weak D call TRBD1 (6 bases). Germline V gene lookup returns CDR1 SNHLY and CDR2 FYNNEI. The CDR3 has 15 amino acids. Trimming took 2 bases from V and 6 from J, leaving 16 bases between them. CDR3 protein: CASSESVWGQDGYTF. In nucleotides, the CDR3 is TGTGCCAGCAGTGAATCCGTTTGGGGGCAAGATGGCTACACCTTC.

This clone was found many times. The gene calls are TRBV29-1 and TRBJ2-4, with 8 nucleotides matching TRBD2. Trimming removed 3 bases from V and 8 bases from J; junction bases left unmatched: 6. There are 13 residues in the CDR3. Germline values: CDR1 SQVTM, CDR2 ANQGSEA. The CDR3 reads CSVDRGGGDIQYF. CDR3 nucleotides: TGCAGCGTTGACCGGGGGGGCGGTGACATTCAGTACTTC.

A single count supports this clone. The chain employs TRBV12-5 and TRBJ1-2; D call uncertain. CDR3 length: 13 residues. Trimming left V 3 bases short and J 9 bases short, with 14 bases between. Germline lookup yields CDR1 LGHNT and CDR2 FRNRAP. Here the CDR3 reads CASGLDLTVRYTF. In DNA, the CDR3 is TGTGCTAGTGGTTTAGACTTGACGGTGCGCTACACCTTC.

The chain employs TRBV14 and TRBJ1-2, with TRBD1 as a possible D gene (6 bases). The V gene's germline CDR1 is SGHDN and CDR2 FVKESK. With 0 bases removed from V and 6 bases from J, the gap between germline ends came to 17 bases. This CDR3 is 16 amino acids long. The CDR3 is CASSQDWTASEDGYTF. The CDR3 nucleotides are TGTGCCAGCAGCCAAGATTGGACAGCCTCCGAGGATGGCTACACCTTC.

The J gene is TRBJ2-7, the V gene TRBV10-3; 11 bases fit TRBD1. J gave up 6 bases and V 7 bases, and 5 bases lay outside the gene matches. Germline CDR1 ENHRY, CDR2 SYGVKD. The CDR3 has 13 residues. For the CDR3, the DNA is TGTGCCATCACCGGGACAGGGGGTTCCGAGCAGTACTTC. This codes for CAITGTGGSEQYF.

The rearrangement uses TRBV30 and TRBJ2-1; possibly TRBD2 for D (6 bases). Trimming took 5 bases from V and 3 from J, leaving 14 bases between them. The CDR3 runs 14 residues. CDR1 and CDR2 from the germline V gene are GTSNPN and SVGIG (reference sequence). The CDR3 loop reads CAWGDSLYYNEQFF. CDR3 in DNA: TGTGCCTGGGGGGACTCCCTCTACTACAATGAGCAGTTCTTC.